The present T cell receptor (beta chain) was sequenced within a study of glioma-infiltrating T cells. Using RNA template, CDR3s of TCR alpha and beta were amplified with iRepertoire arm-PCR. Input was roughly 85-450 ng of tissue mRNA or PBMC total RNA. TCRdb reprocessed the multiplex PCR reads with MiXCR, giving one entry per CDR3 protein. This table holds approximately 45,000 distinct CDR3 sequences, around 20% found once. This clonotype was observed many times. Antigen: not known. Findings and caveats of the study: Tissue-blood divergence was below expectation in non-neoplastic patients, above in gliomas. Very few CDR3 sequences were shared between tissue and blood.

V was trimmed by 2 bases and J by 4 bases, leaving 17 bases between them. Germline CDR1 DFQATT, CDR2 SNEGSKA (reference sequence). The CDR3 is 15 residues long. The rearrangement links TRBV20-1 to TRBJ1-2; no clear D. What was sequenced was glioma tissue, nonneoplastic brain tissue, or PBMCs (not recorded which). This sequence originates from a human donor with low-grade glioma or glioblastoma, undergoing nonglioma brain surgery, or in good health (not recorded which). The CDR3 DNA sequence: TGCAGTGCTAGACCCGCCGCCCAGATGGTCTATGGCTACACCTTC. This sequence encodes CSARPAAQMVYGYTF.